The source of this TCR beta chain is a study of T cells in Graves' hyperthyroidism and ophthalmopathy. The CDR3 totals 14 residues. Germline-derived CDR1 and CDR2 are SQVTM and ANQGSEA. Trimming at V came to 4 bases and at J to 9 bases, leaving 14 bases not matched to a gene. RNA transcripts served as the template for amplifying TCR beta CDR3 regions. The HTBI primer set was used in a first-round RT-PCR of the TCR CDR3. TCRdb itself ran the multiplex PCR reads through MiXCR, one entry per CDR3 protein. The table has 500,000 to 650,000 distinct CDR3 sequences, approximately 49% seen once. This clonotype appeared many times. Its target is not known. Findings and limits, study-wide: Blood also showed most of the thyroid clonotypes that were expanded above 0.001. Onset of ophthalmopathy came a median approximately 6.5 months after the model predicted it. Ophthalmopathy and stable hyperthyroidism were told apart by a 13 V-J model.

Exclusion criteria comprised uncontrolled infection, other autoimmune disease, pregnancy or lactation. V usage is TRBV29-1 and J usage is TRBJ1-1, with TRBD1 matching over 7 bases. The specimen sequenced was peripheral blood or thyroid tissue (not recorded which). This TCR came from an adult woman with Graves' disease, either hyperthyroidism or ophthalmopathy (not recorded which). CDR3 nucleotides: TGCAGCGTTGCCCCCAGGGGGGGCCCAAGACAAGCTTTCTTT. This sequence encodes CSVAPRGGPRQAFF.